The 5 T cell receptor beta chains reported below all come from one sample, sequenced in a study of blood T cells in healthy people across ages. It was with a sample-barcoded 5' primer and a J-beta primer mix that a second PCR of roughly 7 to 12 cycles was run. TCRdb passed the 5' RACE reads through MiXCR, listing each CDR3 protein once. The repertoire consists of about 1.5 million distinct CDR3 sequences, with approximately 39% occurring once and the leading ten covering approximately 4.1%. Sequences were obtained from blood. The receptor source for this set is a woman between 18 and 30 years old in good health.

This clonotype was counted between two and nine times. The chain has TRBV6-2 or TRBV6-3 and TRBJ1-1; D is undetermined. CDR3 length: 14 amino acids. CDR1 and CDR2 (germline): MNHEY, SVGEGT. Trimming took 2 bases from V and 4 from J, leaving 11 bases between them. CDR3 amino acids: CASSYEGRLTEAFF. The DNA for the CDR3 is TGTGCCAGCAGTTACGAAGGGCGGCTCACTGAAGCTTTCTTT.

Only a few counts were recorded for this clonotype. The rearrangement joins TRBV15 to TRBJ1-2; 7 bases match TRBD1. CDR3 length: 14 amino acids. In germline, CDR1 is LNHNV, CDR2 YYDKDF (reference sequence). The V and J ends lost 1 base and 6 bases, in that order; junction bases with no gene match: 5. The CDR3, as DNA: TGTGCCACCAGCAGAGCGACAGGGCTTGATGGCTACACCTTC. It encodes CATSRATGLDGYTF.

This clonotype was picked up a small number of times. The chain employs TRBV6-5 and TRBJ1-1; weak D call: TRBD1 (5 bases). This CDR3 region has 14 residues. Trimming cost V 6 bases and J 6 bases, with 17 bases left between them. Germline V gene data show CDR1 as MNHEY and CDR2 as SVGAGI. This CDR3 is CASRIQATFPEAFF. In DNA, the CDR3 is TGTGCCAGCAGAATACAGGCTACCTTCCCTGAAGCTTTCTTT.

The rearrangement uses TRBV7-2 and TRBJ2-3, with 7 positions matching TRBD1. The V and J ends lost 6 bases and 5 bases, in that order; junction bases with no gene match: 5. The CDR3 runs 13 residues. In germline, CDR1 is SGHTA, CDR2 FQGNSA. CDR3 loop: CASRLTGEDTQYF. The CDR3 DNA reads as TGTGCCAGCAGACTCACAGGGGAAGATACGCAGTATTTT.

This chain uses TRBV7-2 with TRBJ2-1; no firm D call. Germline-derived CDR1 and CDR2 are SGHTA and FQGNSA. This CDR3 is 13 amino acids long. The germline V and J ends were trimmed by 0 bases and 7 bases, with 7 bases remaining between them. CDR3 in DNA: TGTGCCAGCAGCTTAGCCAGGTGGAATGAGCAGTTCTTC. Translating it yields CASSLARWNEQFF.